Each of the 13 T cell receptor beta chains below was sequenced from the same sample in a study of siplizumab effects on memory and regulatory T cells. Produced via immunoSEQ multiplex PCR; TCRdb's table is partial and in-frame only. The table includes about 100,000 clones, 90% to 95% detected once. Sequenced material: non-Treg CD4+ T cells sorted from blood. The receptors originated from a human donor in good health.

The chain links TRBV5-1 to TRBJ2-6, with D hard to call. Germline V gene sequence: CDR1 SGHRS, CDR2 YFSETQ. The CDR3 sequence is 14 residues long. V dropped 7 bases and J dropped 2 bases, with 10 bases sitting between them. CDR3 in DNA: TGCGCCAGCGGCACCCCCACTGGGGCCAACGTCCTGACTTTC. Translating it yields CASGTPTGANVLTF. The full variable domain, its missing parts supplied by reference TRBV5-1 and TRBJ2-6, is KAGVTQTPRYLIKTRGQQVTLSCSPISGHRSVSWYQQTPGQGLQFLFEYFSETQRNKGNFPGRFSGRQFSNSRSEMNVSTLELGDSALYLCASGTPTGANVLTFGAGSRLTVL.

This chain uses TRBV7-8 with TRBJ1-5; a weak D match, TRBD1 (5 bases). Germline-derived CDR1 and CDR2 are SGHVS and FQNEAQ. The CDR3 covers 15 residues. V lost 5 bases to trimming and J lost 7 bases, with 18 bases between them. CDR3: CASSLMEVGEQPQHF. The CDR3 nucleotides are TGTGCCAGCAGCCTCATGGAGGTAGGGGAACAGCCCCAGCATTTT.

The V and J genes are TRBV27 and TRBJ1-2; D uncertain. V lost 2 bases to trimming and J lost 7 bases, with 20 bases between them. CDR1 is MNHEY, CDR2 SMNVEV, per germline (reference sequence). The CDR3 covers 16 residues. In DNA, the CDR3 is TGTGCCAGCAGTTTAGGAGGCAGCCCTCAGGCCCGTGGCTACACCTTC. It translates to CASSLGGSPQARGYTF.

The rearrangement links TRBV27 to TRBJ2-2; unclear D gene. This CDR3 has 13 residues. V was trimmed by 3 bases and J by 6 bases, leaving 8 bases between them. The germline V gene has CDR1 MNHEY and CDR2 SMNVEV (reference sequence). The DNA of the CDR3 is TGTGCCAGCAGTTTCGCCACCCCCGGGGAGCTGTTTTTT. Protein sequence: CASSFATPGELFF.

V gene TRBV7-9 combines with J gene TRBJ2-2, with unresolved D. CDR1 is SEHNR and CDR2 is FQNEAQ in the germline V gene (reference sequence). The CDR3 covers 14 residues. Deletions cut 3 bases from V and 3 bases from J, with 8 bases between. The CDR3 region has the DNA TGTGCCAGCAGCTTTTGGGCAGACACCGGGGAGCTGTTTTTT. This translates into CASSFWADTGELFF.

The chain links TRBV4-2 to TRBJ2-2; TRBD1 is a possible D gene (6 bases). Germline V gene lookup returns CDR1 LGHNA and CDR2 YNFKEQ. Trimming pared 1 base from V and 2 bases from J, leaving 17 bases between. This CDR3 is 18 amino acids long. CDR3 in amino acids: CASSQGPLWGQNTGELFF. The CDR3, as DNA: TGTGCCAGCAGCCAAGGACCCCTATGGGGGCAAAACACCGGGGAGCTGTTTTTT.

The chain combines TRBV6-5 with TRBJ2-7, with D maybe TRBD1 (6 bases). CDR1 is MNHEY, CDR2 SVGAGI, per germline. The CDR3 totals 13 residues. Trimming shortened V by 5 bases and J by 0 bases, and 8 bases separated the two germline ends. The CDR3 DNA sequence: TGTGCCAGCAGTGGACAGAGCTCCTACGAGCAGTACTTC. Its translation is CASSGQSSYEQYF.

V and J are TRBV18 and TRBJ2-2; no clear D gene. The germline V gene encodes CDR1 KGHSH and CDR2 LQKENI. The CDR3 sequence is 15 residues long. Trimming removed 3 bases at V and 5 bases at J, with 13 bases between. CDR3 DNA sequence: TGTGCCAGCTCACCCGACGTAGGTTCAACCGGGGAGCTGTTTTTT. Translated, it gives CASSPDVGSTGELFF.

The rearrangement links TRBV6-6 to TRBJ1-5; D uncertain. The CDR3 has 14 amino acids. Looked up from germline, CDR1 is MNHNY and CDR2 is SVGAGI (reference sequence). V was trimmed by 2 bases and J by 1 base, leaving 6 bases between them. CDR3 sequence (DNA): TGTGCCAGCAGTTACAAGGACAGCAATCAGCCCCAGCATTTT. This sequence encodes CASSYKDSNQPQHF.

V is TRBV7-2 and J is TRBJ1-1; possible D gene TRBD1, 5 bases. The germline V gene has CDR1 SGHTA and CDR2 FQGNSA. Trimming shortened V by 6 bases and J by 4 bases, and 18 bases separated the two germline ends. The CDR3 has 15 residues. The CDR3 DNA reads as TGTGCCAGCAGACGGGGGGAGGTGGTAGCCACTGAAGCTTTCTTT. It specifies CASRRGEVVATEAFF.

The J gene is TRBJ1-1, the V gene TRBV18; perhaps TRBD1 as D (5 bases). Germline lookup yields CDR1 KGHSH and CDR2 LQKENI. CDR3 length equals 13 residues. V lost 5 bases to trimming and J lost 3 bases, with 10 bases between them. CDR3 loop: CASSIVRDTEAFF. The CDR3 nucleotides are TGTGCCAGCTCAATAGTCAGGGACACTGAAGCTTTCTTT.

The chain joins TRBV5-1 to TRBJ1-1, with D perhaps TRBD1 (5 bases). V was clipped by 3 bases and J by 3 bases, with 12 bases between them. Looked up from germline, CDR1 is SGHRS and CDR2 is YFSETQ. The CDR3 runs to 14 residues. The CDR3 bases are TGCGCCAGCAGCTCAAGGGGACGGGACACTGAAGCTTTCTTT. Protein product: CASSSRGRDTEAFF.

V usage is TRBV27 and J usage is TRBJ2-7; tentative D call: TRBD2 (5 bases). V was trimmed by 2 bases and J by 0 bases, leaving 11 bases between them. Per germline, CDR1 MNHEY and CDR2 SMNVEV (reference sequence). This CDR3 has 15 residues. Here the CDR3 reads CASSLRTGSSYEQYF. CDR3 nucleotides: TGTGCCAGCAGTTTAAGGACGGGAAGCTCCTACGAGCAGTACTTC.